Listed below are T cell receptor beta chains from one sample, sequenced in a study of control samples from healthy donors and cancer patients. Method: immunoSEQ multiplex PCR; TCRdb's copy keeps in-frame clones and lacks some. Of 150,000 to 200,000 clones in the sample, 80% to 95% were seen once. Sequenced input: blood. The receptors here all came from a middle-aged woman in good health. The CDR3 runs from the conserved cysteine through the conserved F or W. The order of the fields is CDR3 DNA, CDR3 protein, D gene, V gene, J gene, clone size. D genes are given only for firm matches. Only part of the rows carry a size: once, few, many, or a class if the clone is expanded.

cdr3_nt: TGCGCCAGCAGCTTGGATGTCGAGACCCAGTACTTC; cdr3_aa: CASSLDVETQYF; d_call: .; v_call: TRBV5-1; j_call: TRBJ2-5; clone_size: .
cdr3_nt: TGTGCCACTAAGGACAGGATGAACACTGAAGCTTTCTTT; cdr3_aa: CATKDRMNTEAFF; d_call: TRBD1; v_call: TRBV13; j_call: TRBJ1-1; clone_size: .
cdr3_nt: TGTGCCAGCAGCTCTTACGGCGGGGGGGTTAACGACTATGGCTACACCTTC; cdr3_aa: CASSSYGGGVNDYGYTF; d_call: .; v_call: TRBV7-2; j_call: TRBJ1-2; clone_size: few
cdr3_nt: TGTGCCAGCAGCTGGGGGTCAGCGGGTACGCAGTATTTT; cdr3_aa: CASSWGSAGTQYF; d_call: .; v_call: TRBV3-1/TRBV3-2; j_call: TRBJ2-3; clone_size: .
cdr3_nt: TGTGCCAGTAGTCCGCGGACAGGGGCCTACGAGCAGTACTTC; cdr3_aa: CASSPRTGAYEQYF; d_call: TRBD1; v_call: TRBV19; j_call: TRBJ2-7; clone_size: .
cdr3_nt: TGTGCCAGCAGTCCGACAGGGTTAGGAAACACCATATATTTT; cdr3_aa: CASSPTGLGNTIYF; d_call: TRBD1; v_call: TRBV28; j_call: TRBJ1-3; clone_size: few
cdr3_nt: TGTGCCAGCAGCCAAGAACAACTTGGGCCTAATGAGCAGTTCTTC; cdr3_aa: CASSQEQLGPNEQFF; d_call: .; v_call: TRBV4-2; j_call: TRBJ2-1; clone_size: .
cdr3_nt: TGTGCCAGCTCCGCCTCGTACAGTGAGCAGTTCTTC; cdr3_aa: CASSASYSEQFF; d_call: .; v_call: TRBV18; j_call: TRBJ2-1; clone_size: .
cdr3_nt: TGTGCCAGCAGCTCCCAGGGACAGGGAGTCACTGAAGCTTTCTTT; cdr3_aa: CASSSQGQGVTEAFF; d_call: TRBD1; v_call: TRBV7-8; j_call: TRBJ1-1; clone_size: once
cdr3_nt: TGTGCCAGCAGCTGGGCCAGCGGGGGAATCTACGAGCAGTACTTC; cdr3_aa: CASSWASGGIYEQYF; d_call: TRBD2; v_call: TRBV11-2; j_call: TRBJ2-7; clone_size: .
cdr3_nt: TGTGCCAGCTCGGACGGGACAGTTCATAATTCACCCCTCCACTTT; cdr3_aa: CASSDGTVHNSPLHF; d_call: TRBD1; v_call: TRBV3-1/TRBV3-2; j_call: TRBJ1-6; clone_size: .
cdr3_nt: TGCGCCAGCAGCCAAGATAACCGTGTCGGCGATCAGCCCCAGCATTTT; cdr3_aa: CASSQDNRVGDQPQHF; d_call: .; v_call: TRBV4-1; j_call: TRBJ1-5; clone_size: .
cdr3_nt: TGTGCCAGCAGTTTTCAGTCGGAAACTGAAGCTTTCTTT; cdr3_aa: CASSFQSETEAFF; d_call: .; v_call: TRBV6-5; j_call: TRBJ1-1; clone_size: .
cdr3_nt: TGTGCCAGCTCACCGGAGGGTCACGCCTACGAGCAGTACTTC; cdr3_aa: CASSPEGHAYEQYF; d_call: .; v_call: TRBV18; j_call: TRBJ2-7; clone_size: .
cdr3_nt: TGTGCCATCAGTGAGTCGGACAGGGGATATGGCTACACCTTC; cdr3_aa: CAISESDRGYGYTF; d_call: TRBD1; v_call: TRBV10-3; j_call: TRBJ1-2; clone_size: .
cdr3_nt: TGTGCCAGTAGTACAGGGACAGGGGGCTCTGGGGCCAACGTCCTGACTTTC; cdr3_aa: CASSTGTGGSGANVLTF; d_call: TRBD1; v_call: TRBV19; j_call: TRBJ2-6; clone_size: .